These 19 T cell receptor beta chains came from one sample sequenced in a study of blood T cells in healthy people across ages. It was with a sample-barcoded 5' primer and a J-beta primer mix that a second PCR of roughly 7 to 12 cycles was run. Using its own MiXCR run on the 5' RACE reads, TCRdb lists one record per CDR3 protein. The sample includes under 2 million distinct CDR3 sequences, about 32% of them seen just once. The sequenced sample consisted of blood. The receptors shown here come from a woman in her twenties or thirties in good health.

The chain employs TRBV29-1 and TRBJ2-3; 7 bases line up with TRBD2. The ends lost 8 bases at V and 0 bases at J; junction bases unmatched: 5. This CDR3 spans 13 amino acids. The germline CDR1 and CDR2 sequences are SQVTM and ANQGSEA. CDR3 region: CSIGGGSTDTQYF. CDR3 nucleotide sequence: TGCAGCATTGGGGGGGGAAGCACAGATACGCAGTATTTT.

This clonotype was found many times. The CDR3 spells CASSLDRGQGAETQYF. Written as DNA, the CDR3 is TGTGCCAGCAGCTTAGATCGGGGGCAGGGGGCAGAGACCCAGTACTTC. The J gene is TRBJ2-5, the V gene TRBV11-2; TRBD1 matches 8 bases. J was trimmed by 4 bases and V by 0 bases; bases with no gene match: 7. CDR1 and CDR2 from the germline V gene are SGHAT and FQNNGV. The CDR3 loop spans 16 amino acids.

CDR3 residues: CASSPPRNYNEQFF. The CDR3, as DNA: TGTGCCAGCAGTCCCCCCAGAAACTACAATGAGCAGTTCTTC. The chain carries TRBV27 and TRBJ2-1; the D is unclear. CDR1 MNHEY and CDR2 SMNVEV come from the germline V gene (reference sequence). V was pared by 5 bases and J by 3 bases, with 11 bases between. The CDR3 is 14 residues long.

The CDR3 loop reads CASSQTVSREQFF. In nucleotides, the CDR3 is TGTGCCAGCAGTCAGACAGTTAGCCGTGAGCAGTTCTTC. The chain employs TRBV27 and TRBJ2-1; possibly TRBD1 for D (5 bases). V lost 5 bases and J 9 bases, leaving 14 bases between the germline ends. This CDR3 region has 13 residues. Germline assignment: CDR1 MNHEY and CDR2 SMNVEV (reference sequence).

This rearrangement joins TRBV5-1 to TRBJ2-7; TRBD1 agrees at 12 bases. Germline CDR1 is SGHRS and CDR2 is YFSETQ. After removal of 0 bases from V and 2 bases from J, the junction contained 6 bases not matched to a gene. This CDR3 contains 17 residues. The CDR3 loop is CASSLVGTGGRTYEQYF. The CDR3 DNA reads TGCGCCAGCAGCTTGGTTGGGACAGGGGGCCGGACCTACGAGCAGTACTTC.

A few counts support this clonotype. J is TRBJ1-5 and V is TRBV20-1; weak D call: TRBD1 (5 bases). The germline V and J ends were trimmed by 3 bases and 3 bases, with 15 bases remaining between them. CDR1 DFQATT and CDR2 SNEGSKA come from the germline V gene (reference sequence). This CDR3 has 15 amino acids. The CDR3 sequence is CSASFEGTDNQPQHF. As DNA, the CDR3 is TGCAGTGCTAGTTTCGAGGGGACGGACAATCAGCCCCAGCATTTT.

Turning to this clonotype: A much more abundant neighbour one base away suggests this may be a read error. This chain connects TRBV4-1 to TRBJ2-7, with 9 bases matching TRBD1. This CDR3 has 16 amino acids. The V gene's germline CDR1 is MGHRA and CDR2 YSYEKL. The CDR3 nucleotides are TGCGCCGGCAGCCAAGATCTGGGGACAGGGACCTACGAGCAGTACTTC. Its translation is CAGSQDLGTGTYEQYF.

The chain couples TRBV7-9 to TRBJ2-7, with 7 bases aligning to TRBD1. The CDR3 consists of 15 residues. Germline trimming cut 6 bases from V and 2 bases from J; bases unmatched to any gene: 10. Looked up from germline, CDR1 is SEHNR and CDR2 is FQNEAQ (reference sequence). The CDR3 bases are TGTGCCAGCAGTAAACCCGGGACAGCGACCTACGAGCAGTACTTC. Its protein product is CASSKPGTATYEQYF. Filled out from reference TRBV7-9 and TRBJ2-7, the complete variable domain reads DTGVSQNPRHKITKRGQNVTFRCDPISEHNRLYWYRQTLGQGPEFLTYFQNEAQLEKSRLLSDRFSAERPKGSFSTLEIQRTEQGDSAMYLCASSKPGTATYEQYFGPGTRLTVT.

This clonotype was found many times. This chain uses TRBV4-1 with TRBJ2-7; weak D call: TRBD1 (6 bases). Germline V gene lookup returns CDR1 MGHRA and CDR2 YSYEKL. This CDR3 is 17 amino acids long. The V gene lost 0 bases and the J gene lost 3 bases, with 18 bases spanning the gap. The CDR3 coding sequence is TGCGCCAGCAGCCAAGAGACAGGTCCTAGTCCCCTCTACGAGCAGTACTTC. The encoded protein is CASSQETGPSPLYEQYF.

This chain connects TRBV12-3 or TRBV12-4 to TRBJ2-5, with TRBD2 as a possible D gene (5 bases). The CDR3 is 14 amino acids. V was trimmed by 6 bases and J by 5 bases, leaving 16 bases between them. The CDR3 coding sequence is TGTGCCAGCAGCCCGGTCCTTACGGGGGAGACCCAGTACTTC. This sequence encodes CASSPVLTGETQYF.

This clonotype was seen more than once but under ten times. The chain links TRBV12-3 or TRBV12-4 to TRBJ1-6, with unresolved D. V was cut by 6 bases and J by 7 bases, with 16 bases left in between. The CDR3 is made up of 15 amino acids. In DNA form, the CDR3 reads TGTGCCAGCAGCCCACGACGGACTTCAAATTCACCCCTCCACTTT. Translated: CASSPRRTSNSPLHF.

This clonotype was counted between two and nine times. The rearrangement joins TRBV30 to TRBJ2-6, with a possible D match to TRBD1 (5 bases). V lost 1 base, J lost 0 bases, and 10 bases lay in between. This CDR3 has 16 residues. In germline, CDR1 is GTSNPN, CDR2 SVGIG (reference sequence). CDR3: CAWSDKQVSGANVLTF. CDR3 sequence (DNA): TGTGCCTGGAGTGATAAACAGGTCTCTGGGGCCAACGTCCTGACTTTC.

This chain joins TRBV2 and TRBJ1-2; D may be TRBD1 (5 bases). CDR3 length: 14 residues. With 7 bases removed from V and 2 bases from J, the gap between germline ends came to 14 bases. CDR1 is SNHLY and CDR2 is FYNNEI in the germline V gene. The CDR3 region has the DNA TGTGCCAGCAACAAAGGACAAGGCAACTATGGCTACACCTTC. Translating it yields CASNKGQGNYGYTF. The full variable domain, rest sourced from reference TRBV2 and TRBJ1-2, is EPEVTQTPSHQVTQMGQEVILRCVPISNHLYFYWYRQILGQKVEFLVSFYNNEISEKSEIFDDQFSVERPDGSNFTLKIRSTKLEDSAMYFCASNKGQGNYGYTFGSGTRLTVV.

The V and J genes are TRBV12-3 or TRBV12-4 and TRBJ1-6; TRBD1 aligns across 7 bases. The CDR3 consists of 14 residues. V lost 4 bases, J lost 9 bases, and 6 bases stayed unmatched. This CDR3 is CASSSTGFPSPLHF. The DNA for the CDR3 is TGTGCCAGCAGTTCGACAGGGTTTCCTTCACCCCTCCACTTT.

This clonotype occurred a few times. The rearrangement joins TRBV6-5 to TRBJ1-2; 8 bases agree with TRBD1. J was trimmed by 6 bases and V by 6 bases; bases with no gene match: 9. The CDR3 has 14 residues. Germline assignment: CDR1 MNHEY and CDR2 SVGAGI. In DNA, the CDR3 is TGTGCCAGCAGCATACTTCAGGGGGCGGATGGCTACACCTTC. Translating it yields CASSILQGADGYTF.

The sample holds a few counts of this clonotype. V usage is TRBV29-1 and J usage is TRBJ1-4; D gene unclear. The CDR3 extends over 12 amino acids. Trimming pared 2 bases from V and 6 bases from J, leaving 7 bases between. Germline CDR1 and CDR2: SQVTM and ANQGSEA. DNA of the CDR3: TGCAGCGTTGAACTGGCGGATGAAAAACTGTTTTTT. This translates into CSVELADEKLFF.

Remarks on this clonotype: A single base separates this from a much larger clone, so it may be a read error. The chain carries TRBV29-1 and TRBJ2-7, with TRBD2 matching over 9 bases. V gave up 5 bases and J gave up 0 bases; unmatched junction bases: 5. Germline CDR1 SQVTM, CDR2 ANQGSEA. The CDR3 length is 14 residues. The CDR3 protein is CSVRLAVLSYEQYF. CDR3 nucleotides: TGCAGCGTTAGACTAGCGGTTCTCTCCTACGAGCAGTACTTC.

The chain is built from TRBV4-1 and TRBJ2-3; TRBD1 aligns across 10 bases. The CDR3 covers 15 residues. Germline V lookup: CDR1 MGHRA, CDR2 YSYEKL. Trimming at V came to 4 bases and at J to 6 bases, leaving 7 bases not matched to a gene. CDR3 DNA sequence: TGCGCCAGCAGCCGCGGGACAGGGGACGGGGATACGCAGTATTTT. Encoded protein: CASSRGTGDGDTQYF.

The chain is built from TRBV20-1 and TRBJ2-1, with D perhaps matching TRBD2 (5 bases). The CDR3 is 11 amino acids. V was pared by 3 bases and J by 9 bases, with 9 bases between. CDR1 is DFQATT and CDR2 is SNEGSKA in the germline V gene (reference sequence). This CDR3 is CSASEGFEQFF. Here the CDR3 DNA reads TGCAGTGCTAGCGAGGGTTTTGAGCAGTTCTTC.